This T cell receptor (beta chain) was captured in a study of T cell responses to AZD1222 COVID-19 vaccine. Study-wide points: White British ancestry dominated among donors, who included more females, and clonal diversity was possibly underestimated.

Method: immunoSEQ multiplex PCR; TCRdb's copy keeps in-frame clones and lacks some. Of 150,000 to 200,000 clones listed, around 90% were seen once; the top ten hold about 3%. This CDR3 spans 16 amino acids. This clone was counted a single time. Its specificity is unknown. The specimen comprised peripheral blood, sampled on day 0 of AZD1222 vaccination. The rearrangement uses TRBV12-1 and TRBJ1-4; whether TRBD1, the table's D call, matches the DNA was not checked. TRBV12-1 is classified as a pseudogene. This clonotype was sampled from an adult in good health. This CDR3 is CASSFWGQPRNEKLFF. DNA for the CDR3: TGTGCCAGCAGCTTTTGGGGACAGCCGCGTAATGAAAAACTGTTTTTT.